This T cell receptor (beta chain) was sequenced for a study of cytomegalovirus exposure and HLA in healthy donors. Both 60 Vbeta primers and 13 Jbeta primers went into the PCR. In the authors' workflow: A follow-up analysis tallied about 88 million unique TCR beta chains, approximately 11 million shared. Libraries were prepared by immunoSEQ multiplex PCR; TCRdb keeps only in-frame clonotypes and omits some of them. The V and J calls and clone size were taken over from that table, and D and trimming were inferred from the DNA. The top ten hold less than 15% of the sample, which has about 180,000 clones, just under 80% seen once. The V and J ends lost 6 bases and 1 base, in that order; junction bases with no gene match: 9. The CDR3 contains 17 residues. The germline gives CDR1 SEHNR, CDR2 FQNEAQ (reference sequence).

The sequencing sample was made of PBMCs. This TCR derives from a woman aged 50 to 60 in good health and CMV-seropositive. The rearrangement joins TRBV7-9 to TRBJ1-1, with 12 positions matching TRBD1. The CDR3 sequence is CASSDGGQGASNTEAFF. CDR3 bases: TGTGCCAGCAGTGACGGGGGACAGGGGGCATCGAACACTGAAGCTTTCTTT.